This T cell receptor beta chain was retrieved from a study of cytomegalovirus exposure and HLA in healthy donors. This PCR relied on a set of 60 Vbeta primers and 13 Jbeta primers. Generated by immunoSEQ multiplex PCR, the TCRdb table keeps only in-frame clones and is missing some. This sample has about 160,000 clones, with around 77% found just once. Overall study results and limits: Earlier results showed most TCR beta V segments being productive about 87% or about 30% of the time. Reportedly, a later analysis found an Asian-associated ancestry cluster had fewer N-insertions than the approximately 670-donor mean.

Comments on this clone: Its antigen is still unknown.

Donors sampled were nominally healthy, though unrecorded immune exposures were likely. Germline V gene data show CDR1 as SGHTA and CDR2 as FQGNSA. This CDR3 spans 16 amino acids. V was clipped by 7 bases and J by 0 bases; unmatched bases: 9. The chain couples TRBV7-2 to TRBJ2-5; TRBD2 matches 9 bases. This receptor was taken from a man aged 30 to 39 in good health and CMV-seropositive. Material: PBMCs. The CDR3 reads CASTQGSGGYQETQYF. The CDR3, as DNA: TGTGCCAGCACTCAAGGGAGCGGGGGGTACCAAGAGACCCAGTACTTC. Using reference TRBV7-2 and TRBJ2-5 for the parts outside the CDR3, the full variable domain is GAGVSQSPSNKVTEKGKDVELRCDPISGHTALYWYRQSLGQGLEFLIYFQGNSAPDKSGLPSDRFSAERTGGSVSTLTIQRTQQEDSAVYLCASTQGSGGYQETQYFGPGTRLLVL.